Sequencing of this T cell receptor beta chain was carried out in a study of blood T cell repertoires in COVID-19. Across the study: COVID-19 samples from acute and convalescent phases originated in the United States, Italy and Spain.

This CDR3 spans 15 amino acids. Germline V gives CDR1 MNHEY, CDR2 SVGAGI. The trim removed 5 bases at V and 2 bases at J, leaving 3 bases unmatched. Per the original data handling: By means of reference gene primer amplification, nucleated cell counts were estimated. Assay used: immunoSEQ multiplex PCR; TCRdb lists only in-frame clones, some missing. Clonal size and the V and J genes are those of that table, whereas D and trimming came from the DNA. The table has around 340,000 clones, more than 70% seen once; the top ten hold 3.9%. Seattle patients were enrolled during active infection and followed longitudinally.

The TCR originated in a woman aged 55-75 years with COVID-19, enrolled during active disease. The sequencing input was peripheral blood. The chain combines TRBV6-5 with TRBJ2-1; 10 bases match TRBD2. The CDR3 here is CASSLSGGAYNEQFF. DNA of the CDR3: TGTGCCAGCAGTCTCAGCGGGGGGGCCTACAATGAGCAGTTCTTC.